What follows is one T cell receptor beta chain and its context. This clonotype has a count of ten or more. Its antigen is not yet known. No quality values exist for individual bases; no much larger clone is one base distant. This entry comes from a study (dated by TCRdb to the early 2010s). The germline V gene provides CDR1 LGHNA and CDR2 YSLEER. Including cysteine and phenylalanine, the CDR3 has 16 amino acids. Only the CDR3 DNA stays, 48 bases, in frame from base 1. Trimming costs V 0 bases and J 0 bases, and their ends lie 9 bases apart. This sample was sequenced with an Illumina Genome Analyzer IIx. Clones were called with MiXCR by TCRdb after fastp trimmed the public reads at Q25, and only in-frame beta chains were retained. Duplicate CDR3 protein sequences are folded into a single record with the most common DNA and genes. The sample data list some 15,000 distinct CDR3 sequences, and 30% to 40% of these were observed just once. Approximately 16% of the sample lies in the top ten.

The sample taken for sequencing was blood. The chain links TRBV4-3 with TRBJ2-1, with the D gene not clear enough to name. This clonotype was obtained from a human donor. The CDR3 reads CASSQDPLASYNEQFF. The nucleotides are TGCGCCAGCAGCCAAGACCCCTTGGCCTCCTACAATGAGCAGTTCTTC.